The 17 T cell receptor beta chains below all came from one sample that was sequenced in a study of blood T cell repertoires in COVID-19. Assay: immunoSEQ multiplex PCR; the TCRdb copy retains only in-frame clones and omits some. Of approximately 440,000 clones listed, approximately 90% are singletons. The specimen sequenced was PBMCs or T cells enriched from blood (not recorded which). These receptors all stem from a woman younger than 35 who had recovered from COVID-19.

The chain recombines TRBV19 with TRBJ2-1; 9 positions match TRBD1. J lost 4 bases, V lost 5 bases, and 6 bases had no gene match. This CDR3 has 15 amino acids. Germline V gene lookup returns CDR1 LNHDA and CDR2 SQIVND (reference sequence). The CDR3 region has the DNA TGTGCCAGTAGTCCCAACAGGGGGCTTTACAATGAGCAGTTCTTC. Amino acid sequence: CASSPNRGLYNEQFF.

This sequence joins TRBV5-8 and TRBJ1-5; TRBD1 aligns across 7 bases. Germline V gives CDR1 SGHTS, CDR2 YDEGEE. The CDR3 totals 16 residues. Losses at the gene ends were 2 bases for V and 4 bases for J; bases not matched to a gene: 9. CDR3 loop: CASSFSRGTVNQPQHF. DNA for the CDR3: TGTGCCAGCAGCTTTTCTAGGGGGACAGTAAATCAGCCCCAGCATTTT.

This chain uses TRBV5-1 with TRBJ1-1; 7 bases line up with TRBD1. Germline trimming cut 2 bases from V and 5 bases from J; bases unmatched to any gene: 3. This CDR3 has 13 residues. CDR1 SGHRS and CDR2 YFSETQ come from the germline V gene. This chain's CDR3 is CASSFTGETEAFF. The CDR3 DNA reads TGCGCCAGCAGCTTTACAGGGGAAACTGAAGCTTTCTTT.

This chain joins TRBV19 and TRBJ1-5; 7 bases fit TRBD1. The CDR3 is 15 amino acids. The V segment lost 3 bases and the J segment 3 bases; nucleotides outside the gene matches: 5. CDR1 and CDR2 (germline): LNHDA, SQIVND (reference sequence). CDR3: CASSIGQEFNQPQHF. The CDR3 bases are TGTGCCAGTAGTATCGGACAGGAGTTCAATCAGCCCCAGCATTTT.

The J gene is TRBJ1-2, the V gene TRBV6-5; possibly TRBD1 for D (6 bases). The germline V gene encodes CDR1 MNHEY and CDR2 SVGAGI. The CDR3 loop spans 13 amino acids. Trimming left V 6 bases short and J 7 bases short, with 15 bases between. The CDR3 protein is CASSAGTKGGYTF. CDR3 in DNA: TGTGCCAGCAGCGCCGGGACAAAGGGTGGCTACACCTTC.

Of note for this clone: Additional DNA sequences in this sample encode the identical CDR3. The chain is built from TRBV12-3 or TRBV12-4 and TRBJ1-2; no clear D gene. The CDR3 has 13 amino acids. V lost 6 bases, J lost 2 bases, and 10 bases lay in between. The CDR3 nucleotides read TGTGCCAGCAGCTCTACAGACAACTATGGCTACACCTTC. Its protein product is CASSSTDNYGYTF.

The chain recombines TRBV15 with TRBJ2-5; 9 positions match TRBD1. Germline loops: CDR1 LNHNV, CDR2 YYDKDF (reference sequence). The V and J ends lost 7 bases and 2 bases, in that order; junction bases with no gene match: 11. There are 16 residues in the CDR3. CDR3 region: CATNLQGAAPQETQYF. In DNA, the CDR3 is TGTGCCACCAATCTACAGGGGGCGGCCCCACAAGAGACCCAGTACTTC.

The V gene is TRBV11-2, the J gene TRBJ1-6, with D possibly TRBD1 on 5 matching bases. This CDR3 contains 14 residues. Germline CDR1 reads SGHAT; CDR2 reads FQNNGV. V was trimmed by 5 bases and J by 7 bases, leaving 12 bases between them. CDR3 protein: CASSASGGNSPLHF. CDR3 nucleotides: TGTGCCAGCAGCGCCTCGGGGGGAAATTCACCCCTCCACTTT.

V gene TRBV11-2 combines with J gene TRBJ1-6; D might be TRBD1 (5 bases). The CDR3 totals 16 residues. The germline CDR1 and CDR2 sequences are SGHAT and FQNNGV. The V gene lost 2 bases and the J gene lost 4 bases, with 12 bases spanning the gap. The CDR3 DNA is TGTGCCAGCAGCTTACTGGGGCCCCCTTATAATTCACCCCTCCACTTT. This encodes CASSLLGPPYNSPLHF.

The chain uses TRBV2 and TRBJ1-6; 9 bases are shared with TRBD1. This CDR3 is built from 14 residues. J gave up 5 bases and V 4 bases, and 0 bases lay outside the gene matches. The V gene's germline CDR1 is SNHLY and CDR2 FYNNEI. The CDR3 sequence is CASSGTGDNSPLHF. The CDR3 nucleotides read TGTGCCAGCAGTGGGACAGGGGATAATTCACCCCTCCACTTT. Full variable domain (remainder filled in from reference TRBV2 and TRBJ1-6): EPEVTQTPSHQVTQMGQEVILRCVPISNHLYFYWYRQILGQKVEFLVSFYNNEISEKSEIFDDQFSVERPDGSNFTLKIRSTKLEDSAMYFCASSGTGDNSPLHFGNGTRLTVT.

The genes are TRBV5-4 and TRBJ2-1, with D maybe TRBD1 (6 bases). The length of the CDR3 is 16 residues. V was cut by 0 bases and J by 0 bases, with 10 bases left in between. The germline CDR1 and CDR2 sequences are SGHNT and YYREEE (reference sequence). CDR3 amino acids: CASSLAPDSSYNEQFF. The CDR3 DNA sequence: TGTGCCAGCAGCTTGGCCCCGGACAGCTCCTACAATGAGCAGTTCTTC. Looking up the rest from reference TRBV5-4 and TRBJ2-1 gives the full variable domain: ETGVTQSPTHLIKTRGQQVTLRCSSQSGHNTVSWYQQALGQGPQFIFQYYREEENGRGNFPPRFSGLQFPNYSSELNVNALELDDSALYLCASSLAPDSSYNEQFFGPGTRLTVL.

Regarding this clone: At one end, the junction sequence differs from germline, possibly due to a read error. The CDR3 nucleotides are TGTGCTAGCAGCTTGGACAGGGGCCACAATGAGCAGTTCTTC. It encodes CASSLDRGHNEQFF. V usage is TRBV7-7 and J usage is TRBJ2-1; 9 nucleotides align to TRBD1. Germline V gene lookup returns CDR1 SSHAT and CDR2 FNYEAQ (reference sequence). This CDR3 comprises 14 residues.

V and J are TRBV2 and TRBJ1-4; D ambiguous. The CDR3 runs 15 residues. Trimming cost V 5 bases and J 0 bases, with 10 bases left between them. CDR1 is SNHLY, CDR2 FYNNEI, per germline. As DNA, the CDR3 is TGTGCCAGCAGTTTTACACCCGCAACTAATGAAAAACTGTTTTTT. It translates to CASSFTPATNEKLFF.

The chain uses TRBV9 and TRBJ2-3, with 8 bases aligning to TRBD2. V lost 3 bases to trimming and J lost 2 bases; unmatched junction nucleotides: 11. This CDR3 comprises 17 residues. The germline V gene encodes CDR1 SGDLS and CDR2 YYNGEE. CDR3 amino acids: CASSGSAGGGSTDTQYF. CDR3 DNA: TGTGCCAGCAGCGGATCTGCAGGCGGGGGGTCCACAGATACGCAGTATTTT.

CDR3 region: CASSQVGGEQFF. In nucleotides, the CDR3 is TGTGCCAGCAGCCAAGTCGGAGGTGAGCAGTTCTTC. V is TRBV3-1 (or the pseudogene TRBV3-2) and J is TRBJ2-1, with D tentatively TRBD2 (5 bases). This CDR3 is built from 12 residues. Germline CDR1 is LGHDT and CDR2 is YNNKEL (reference sequence). Between the trimmed V and J ends, which lost 1 base and 9 bases, there was a span of 7 bases.

The J gene is TRBJ2-1, the V gene TRBV12-5, with TRBD2 matching 8 bases. V shed 3 bases and J 3 bases; nucleotides not matched to a gene: 7. The CDR3 is made up of 16 amino acids. In germline, CDR1 is LGHNT, CDR2 FRNRAP. In DNA, the CDR3 is TGTGCTAGTGGTTTAAGGGCGGGGGGTTTCTACAATGAGCAGTTCTTC. It yields the protein CASGLRAGGFYNEQFF.

This clone was seen only once. The chain employs TRBV10-1 and TRBJ2-7, with 7 bases lining up with TRBD2. The CDR3 runs to 12 residues. Per the germline V gene, CDR1 is WNHNN and CDR2 is SYGVQD (reference sequence). V shed 4 bases and J 5 bases; nucleotides not matched to a gene: 2. DNA of the CDR3: TGCGCCAGCAGTGGGGGGGGAAACGAGCAGTACTTC. Residues: CASSGGGNEQYF.